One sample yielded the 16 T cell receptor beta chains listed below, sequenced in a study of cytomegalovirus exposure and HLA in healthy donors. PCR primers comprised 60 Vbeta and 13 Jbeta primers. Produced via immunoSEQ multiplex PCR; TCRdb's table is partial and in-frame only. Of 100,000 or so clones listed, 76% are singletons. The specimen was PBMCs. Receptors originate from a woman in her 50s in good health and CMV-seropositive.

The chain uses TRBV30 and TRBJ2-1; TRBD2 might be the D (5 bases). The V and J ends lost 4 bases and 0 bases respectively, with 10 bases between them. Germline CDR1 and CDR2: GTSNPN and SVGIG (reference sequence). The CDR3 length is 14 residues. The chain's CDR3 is CAWNRGSSYNEQFF. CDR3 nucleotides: TGTGCCTGGAACCGGGGTAGCTCCTACAATGAGCAGTTCTTC.

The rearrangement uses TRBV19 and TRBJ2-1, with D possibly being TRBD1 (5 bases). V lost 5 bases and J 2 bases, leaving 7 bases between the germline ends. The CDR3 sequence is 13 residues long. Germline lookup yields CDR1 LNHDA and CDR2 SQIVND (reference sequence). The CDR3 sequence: CASSQGTYNEQFF. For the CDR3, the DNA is TGTGCCAGTAGTCAGGGTACCTACAATGAGCAGTTCTTC.

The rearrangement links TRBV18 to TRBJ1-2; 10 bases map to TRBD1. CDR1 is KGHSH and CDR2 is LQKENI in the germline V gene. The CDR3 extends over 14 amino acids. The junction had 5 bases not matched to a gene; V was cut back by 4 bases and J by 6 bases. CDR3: CASSQTGGFHGYTF. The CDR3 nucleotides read TGTGCCAGCTCACAGACAGGGGGCTTTCATGGCTACACCTTC.

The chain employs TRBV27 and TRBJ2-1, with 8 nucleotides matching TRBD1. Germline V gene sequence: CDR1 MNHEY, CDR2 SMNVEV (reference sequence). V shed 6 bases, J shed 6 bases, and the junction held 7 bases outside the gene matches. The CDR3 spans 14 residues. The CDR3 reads CASSPGGAGNEQFF. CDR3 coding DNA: TGTGCCAGCAGCCCAGGGGGCGCGGGCAATGAGCAGTTCTTC.

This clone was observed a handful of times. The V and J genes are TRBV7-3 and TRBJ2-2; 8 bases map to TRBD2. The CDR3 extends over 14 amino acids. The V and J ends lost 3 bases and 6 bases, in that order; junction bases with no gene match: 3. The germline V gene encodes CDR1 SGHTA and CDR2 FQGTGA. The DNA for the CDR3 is TGTGCCAGCAGCTTCGAACTAGCGGCCGGGGAGCTGTTTTTT. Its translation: CASSFELAAGELFF.

CDR3 loop: CASSSQGLNTEAFF. The CDR3 nucleotides are TGTGCCAGCAGTTCACAGGGCCTGAACACTGAAGCTTTCTTT. This chain uses TRBV6-5 with TRBJ1-1; D may be TRBD1 (6 bases). CDR3 size: 14 residues. The V end lost 4 bases, the J end lost 0 bases, and 9 bases lay between the germline ends. Germline assignment: CDR1 MNHEY and CDR2 SVGAGI.

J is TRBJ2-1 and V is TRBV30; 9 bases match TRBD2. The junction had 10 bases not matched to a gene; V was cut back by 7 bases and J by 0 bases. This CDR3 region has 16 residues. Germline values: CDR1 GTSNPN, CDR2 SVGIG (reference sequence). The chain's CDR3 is CAFFPSGVSSYNEQFF. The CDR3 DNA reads TGTGCCTTCTTCCCTAGCGGGGTCAGCTCCTACAATGAGCAGTTCTTC.

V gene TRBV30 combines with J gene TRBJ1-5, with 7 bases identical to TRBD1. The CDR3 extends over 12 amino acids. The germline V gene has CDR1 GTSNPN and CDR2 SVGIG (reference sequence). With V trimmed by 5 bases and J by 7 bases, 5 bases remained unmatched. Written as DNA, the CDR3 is TGTGCCTGGGGAGGGGGCAGGCAGCCCCAGCATTTT. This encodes CAWGGGRQPQHF.

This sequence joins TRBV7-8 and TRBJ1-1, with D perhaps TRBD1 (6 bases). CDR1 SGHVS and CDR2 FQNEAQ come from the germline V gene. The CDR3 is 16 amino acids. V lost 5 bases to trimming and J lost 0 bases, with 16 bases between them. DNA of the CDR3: TGTGCCAGCAGCGCGAGAGGGGGGGGACTGAACACTGAAGCTTTCTTT. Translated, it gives CASSARGGGLNTEAFF.

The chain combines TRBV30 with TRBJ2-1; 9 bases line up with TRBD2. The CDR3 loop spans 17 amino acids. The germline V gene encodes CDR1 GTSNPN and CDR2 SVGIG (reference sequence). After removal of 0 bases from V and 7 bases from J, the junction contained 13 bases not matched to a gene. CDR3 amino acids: CAWSVTAGGPIFNEQFF. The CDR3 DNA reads TGTGCCTGGAGTGTAACGGCGGGAGGGCCTATATTTAATGAGCAGTTCTTC.

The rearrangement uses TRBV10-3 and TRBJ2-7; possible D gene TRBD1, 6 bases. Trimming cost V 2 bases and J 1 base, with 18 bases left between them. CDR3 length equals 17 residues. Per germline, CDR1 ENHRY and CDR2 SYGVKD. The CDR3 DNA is TGTGCCATCAGTGAGGAAGGTCCGGGACATAAATCCTACGAGCAGTACTTC. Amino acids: CAISEEGPGHKSYEQYF.

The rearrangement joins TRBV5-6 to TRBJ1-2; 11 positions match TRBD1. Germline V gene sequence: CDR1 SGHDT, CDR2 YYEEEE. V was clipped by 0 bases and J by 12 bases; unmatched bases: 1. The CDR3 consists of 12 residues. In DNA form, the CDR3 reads TGTGCCAGCAGCTTGGGGGACAGGGGGGACACCTTC. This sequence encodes CASSLGDRGDTF.

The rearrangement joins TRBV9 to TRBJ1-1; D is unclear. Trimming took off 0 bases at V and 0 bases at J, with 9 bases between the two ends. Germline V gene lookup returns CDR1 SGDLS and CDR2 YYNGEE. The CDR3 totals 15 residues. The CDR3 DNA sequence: TGTGCCAGCAGCGTAGAGTCGGTCATGAACACTGAAGCTTTCTTT. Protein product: CASSVESVMNTEAFF.

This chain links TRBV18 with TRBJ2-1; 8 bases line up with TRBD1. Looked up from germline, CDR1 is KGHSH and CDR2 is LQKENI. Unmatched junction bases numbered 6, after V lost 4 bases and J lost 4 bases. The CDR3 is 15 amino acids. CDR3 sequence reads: CASSQTGQAYNEQFF. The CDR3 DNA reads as TGTGCCAGCTCACAAACGGGACAGGCTTACAATGAGCAGTTCTTC. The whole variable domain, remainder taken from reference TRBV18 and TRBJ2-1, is NAGVMQNPRHLVRRRGQEARLRCSPMKGHSHVYWYRQLPEEGLKFMVYLQKENIIDESGMPKERFSAEFPKEGPSILRIQQVVRGDSAAYFCASSQTGQAYNEQFFGPGTRLTVL.

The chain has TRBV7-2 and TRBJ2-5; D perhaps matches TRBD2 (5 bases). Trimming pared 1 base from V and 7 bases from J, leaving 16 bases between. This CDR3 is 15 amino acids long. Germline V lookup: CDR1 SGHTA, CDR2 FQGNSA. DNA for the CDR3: TGTGCCAGCAGCTTAGACCCCCGCGGTCGGGGGACCCAGTACTTC. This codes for CASSLDPRGRGTQYF.

The CDR3 sequence: CSAAGDTQYF. The CDR3 nucleotides are TGCAGTGCTGCGGGGGATACGCAGTATTTT. J is TRBJ2-3 and V is TRBV20-1; D might be TRBD2 (6 bases). The CDR3 contains 10 residues. Deletions cut 5 bases from V and 6 bases from J, with 6 bases between. Looked up from germline, CDR1 is DFQATT and CDR2 is SNEGSKA (reference sequence).